The clone carrying this T cell receptor beta chain is identified as medium-sized (0.01 to 0.1%) from frequency. As yet, its antigen is unknown. In germline, CDR1 is SQVTM, CDR2 ANQGSEA. This CDR3 spans 15 amino acids. Each sample's input was about 250 ng genomic DNA, some 38,000 genome equivalents. This specimen comes from a study of T cell clusters in autoimmune cytopenias. The wider study: A median of about 49,000 TRB reads per sample yielded a median approximately 2,300 distinct clonotypes. Study-wide results and limits: TRB repertoire shifts in secondary cytopenia and chronic lymphocytic leukemia mostly reflected lymphoma, not autoimmunity.

One tube held mixed TRB-A and TRB-B primer pools for touch-down PCR. TCRdb reprocessed the multiplex PCR reads and keeps a single row for each CDR3 protein, giving no DNA. This sample's table reports under 8,000 distinct CDR3 sequences. This sample also belongs to another study, concerning T cell repertoires in aging, cancer and after chemotherapy.

Sequencing was done on a sample of peripheral blood. The J gene is TRBJ2-1, the V gene TRBV29-1; lacking DNA, the TRBD1 call made by TCRdb goes unchecked. This receptor was taken from a human donor in good health. The CDR3 reads CSVEVPGATYNEQFF.